Presented here are 5 T cell receptor beta chains from one specimen sequenced in a study of blood T cell repertoires in COVID-19 (dated by TCRdb to about 2020). The receptor library was made with the immunoSEQ multiplex PCR assay. TCRdb provides this immuneACCESS table in a form limited to in-frame rearrangements. Some clones are lacking; in checked studies, under half of them reflect an unresolved V gene, and why the rest are absent is not known. The sample table records about 180,000 clones; about 83% of these occur just once. The ten most abundant clones make up roughly an eighth of the sample. The sequenced sample consisted of peripheral blood. The receptors were sampled from a woman aged 70-85 years with COVID-19, enrolled during active disease.

The V gene is TRBV5-1, the J gene TRBJ1-1, with a tentative D call TRBD1 (5 bases). Germline V gene data show CDR1 as SGHRS and CDR2 as YFSETQ. V lost 2 bases and J lost 4, with 12 bases in between. The CDR3 has 14 residues. DNA of the CDR3: TGCGCCAGCAGCTTCGAGGGCGGGGGCACTGAAGCTTTCTTT. Translating gives CASSFEGGGTEAFF.

This clone appeared a single time. V usage is TRBV29-1 and J usage is TRBJ2-3; TRBD1 agrees at 8 bases. There are 16 residues in the CDR3. V lost 4 bases and J lost 2; bases outside the gene matches: 11. CDR1 is SQVTM and CDR2 is ANQGSEA in the germline V gene. The CDR3 region is CSVAGDRGEYTDTQYF. DNA for the CDR3: TGCAGCGTTGCCGGCGACAGGGGAGAGTACACAGATACGCAGTATTTT.

The gene calls are TRBV19 and TRBJ2-7, with TRBD1 matching over 7 bases. CDR3 length: 13 amino acids. Germline V gene sequence: CDR1 LNHDA, CDR2 SQIVND (reference sequence). The trim removed 3 bases at V and 5 bases at J, leaving 4 bases unmatched. The CDR3 nucleotides are TGTGCCAGTAGTATGAACAGGGGAAACGAGCAGTACTTC. It encodes CASSMNRGNEQYF.

V is TRBV7-9 and J is TRBJ2-3; possibly TRBD1 for D (5 bases). Trimming left V 2 bases short and J 4 bases short, with 7 bases between. There are 13 residues in the CDR3. Germline V gene data show CDR1 as SEHNR and CDR2 as FQNEAQ (reference sequence). The CDR3 reads CASSLRGSDTQYF. CDR3 in DNA: TGTGCCAGCAGCTTAAGGGGCTCAGATACGCAGTATTTT.

The chain is built from TRBV10-3 and TRBJ2-4; tentative D call: TRBD1 (5 bases). The germline CDR1 and CDR2 sequences are ENHRY and SYGVKD. V lost 5 bases and J 6 bases, leaving 20 bases between the germline ends. The length of the CDR3 is 16 residues. For the CDR3, the DNA is TGTGCCATCAGTCCATCTCAGCAGGGTGCTGGAAACATTCAGTACTTC. Translating it yields CAISPSQQGAGNIQYF.